Presented here are 16 T cell receptor beta chains from one specimen sequenced in a study of a mutant IDH1 vaccine in newly diagnosed glioma. Which antigens these TCRs recognize remains unknown. TCRdb keeps only in-frame clones here, not all; method: immunoSEQ multiplex PCR. The sample gives 50,000 to 70,000 clones, under 85% of which show up once; about 4.9% is in the top ten. Indicated time point: week 35, safety follow-up. The study gave 300 ug of mutant IDH1 20-mer peptide per vaccine dose, with topical imiquimod. The source material was PBMCs, sampled from a glioma patient whose treatment included an IDH1 peptide vaccine. The receptors originated from a man in his fifties or sixties with glioma.

This clone was picked up a small number of times. CDR3 sequence (DNA): TGTGCCTGGAGATACGGACAGATTGAAGCTTTCTTT. Translation: CAWRYGQIEAFF. The V and J genes are TRBV30 and TRBJ1-1, with a weak D call TRBD1 (6 bases). The CDR3 totals 12 residues. Trimming left V 3 bases short and J 7 bases short, with 12 bases between. The germline V gene has CDR1 GTSNPN and CDR2 SVGIG (reference sequence).

This clone is medium-sized in the sample. The DNA of the CDR3 is TGTGCCAGCAGTGATTCTCCCCATCGGACAGGCCAAAATCAGCCCCAGCATTTT. Its translation: CASSDSPHRTGQNQPQHF. This rearrangement joins TRBV2 to TRBJ1-5, with TRBD1 matching 7 bases. This CDR3 has 18 amino acids. CDR1 and CDR2 from the germline V gene are SNHLY and FYNNEI. J was trimmed by 4 bases and V by 3 bases; bases with no gene match: 15.

V is TRBV4-3 and J is TRBJ1-5, with TRBD1 identical over 8 bases. Trimming removed 1 base from V and 5 bases from J; junction bases left unmatched: 4. CDR3 length: 15 residues. Germline V gene data show CDR1 as LGHNA and CDR2 as YSLEER. CDR3 bases: TGCGCCAGCAGCCAAGCTTGGGGACAGGATCAGCCCCAGCATTTT. Protein product: CASSQAWGQDQPQHF.

This clone was recorded a few times. The rearrangement uses TRBV29-1 and TRBJ2-1, with TRBD1 identical over 8 bases. After removal of 5 bases from V and 8 bases from J, the junction contained 8 bases not matched to a gene. CDR1 and CDR2 from the germline V gene are SQVTM and ANQGSEA. CDR3 length equals 13 residues. CDR3 nucleotides: TGCAGCGTTTTCCAGGGGGCGATGGATGAGCAGTTCTTC. Encoded protein: CSVFQGAMDEQFF.

The rearrangement joins TRBV5-1 to TRBJ2-1; either TRBD1 or TRBD2 may supply D (5 bases each). Germline V CDR1 and CDR2: SGHRS, YFSETQ. V lost 4 bases and J lost 7, with 15 bases in between. The CDR3 extends over 14 amino acids. CDR3 protein: CASSPAFGTNEQFF. CDR3 sequence (DNA): TGCGCCAGCAGCCCCGCCTTTGGGACGAATGAGCAGTTCTTC.

This chain uses TRBV19 with TRBJ1-5; D gene unclear. The CDR3 spans 15 residues. The germline V gene has CDR1 LNHDA and CDR2 SQIVND (reference sequence). With 3 bases removed from V and 4 bases from J, the gap between germline ends came to 13 bases. The CDR3 reads CASSIPGQRNQPQHF. The CDR3 DNA sequence: TGTGCCAGTAGTATCCCGGGTCAAAGGAATCAGCCCCAGCATTTT.

The chain employs TRBV4-1 and TRBJ1-5; D unclear. The CDR3 sequence is 14 residues long. Trimming took 2 bases from V and 1 from J, leaving 6 bases between them. From germline, CDR1 is MGHRA and CDR2 YSYEKL. CDR3 nucleotide sequence: TGCGCCAGCAGCCAAACTGGGAGCAATCAGCCCCAGCATTTT. Its protein product is CASSQTGSNQPQHF.

The chain employs TRBV28 and TRBJ1-5; 7 bases align to TRBD1. V gave up 6 bases and J gave up 2 bases; unmatched junction bases: 4. The CDR3 runs to 14 residues. Germline V CDR1 and CDR2: MDHEN, SYDVKM. The CDR3 sequence is CASRTGARNQPQHF. CDR3 DNA sequence: TGTGCCAGCAGAACAGGGGCCCGCAATCAGCCCCAGCATTTT.

The chain recombines TRBV30 with TRBJ1-1; perhaps TRBD1 as D (5 bases). V lost 5 bases, J lost 4 bases, and 14 bases lay in between. CDR1 and CDR2 from the germline V gene are GTSNPN and SVGIG (reference sequence). The CDR3 is 13 residues long. CDR3 nucleotide sequence: TGTGCCTGGCAACAGGCCGGGGGCACTGAAGCTTTCTTT. It yields the protein CAWQQAGGTEAFF.

V is TRBV6-6 and J is TRBJ2-4, with unresolved D. This CDR3 is built from 13 residues. The germline CDR1 and CDR2 sequences are MNHNY and SVGAGI (reference sequence). The V gene lost 7 bases and the J gene lost 3 bases, with 10 bases spanning the gap. The chain's CDR3 is CASIGRNKNIQYF. The CDR3 DNA follows: TGTGCCAGCATTGGACGGAACAAAAACATTCAGTACTTC.

The J gene is TRBJ2-2, the V gene TRBV6-6, with a possible D match to TRBD1 (6 bases). CDR3 size: 15 residues. V shed 0 bases and J shed 4 bases, with 9 bases lying between them. Per germline, CDR1 MNHNY and CDR2 SVGAGI (reference sequence). The CDR3 spells CASSYSDRSTGELFF. CDR3 sequence (DNA): TGTGCCAGCAGTTACTCGGACAGAAGCACCGGGGAGCTGTTTTTT.

The chain carries TRBV7-2 and TRBJ1-5; 7 bases are a match to TRBD1. Trimming cost V 5 bases and J 0 bases; bases outside gene matches: 4. The germline CDR1 and CDR2 sequences are SGHTA and FQGNSA. The CDR3 length is 15 residues. The CDR3 bases are TGTGCCAGCAGCGACAGGGTCTATAGCAATCAGCCCCAGCATTTT. This sequence encodes CASSDRVYSNQPQHF.

This clone came up once. The chain recombines TRBV5-1 with TRBJ2-3; D remains unclear. Germline V lookup: CDR1 SGHRS, CDR2 YFSETQ. V lost 4 bases and J 1 base, leaving 7 bases between the germline ends. The CDR3 spans 13 residues. The CDR3 reads CASSEQGTDTQYF. As DNA, the CDR3 is TGCGCCAGCAGCGAGCAGGGCACAGATACGCAGTATTTT. The whole variable domain, remainder taken from reference TRBV5-1 and TRBJ2-3, is KAGVTQTPRYLIKTRGQQVTLSCSPISGHRSVSWYQQTPGQGLQFLFEYFSETQRNKGNFPGRFSGRQFSNSRSEMNVSTLELGDSALYLCASSEQGTDTQYFGPGTRLTVL.

The rearrangement joins TRBV27 to TRBJ2-2, with D tentatively TRBD1 or TRBD2 (5 bases each). Trimming took off 4 bases at V and 9 bases at J, with 15 bases between the two ends. This CDR3 is 14 amino acids long. Germline CDR1 and CDR2: MNHEY and SMNVEV (reference sequence). CDR3 bases: TGTGCCAGCAGTTCCCAGGGACGCCACCGGGAGCTGTTTTTT. It specifies CASSSQGRHRELFF.

This clone was counted a few times. V usage is TRBV18 and J usage is TRBJ1-1; D perhaps matches TRBD1 (6 bases). The V end was cut by 0 bases, the J end by 5 bases, with 13 bases between. Looked up from germline, CDR1 is KGHSH and CDR2 is LQKENI. The CDR3 contains 15 residues. The CDR3 sequence is CASSPPMGGGTEAFF. The CDR3 coding sequence is TGTGCCAGCTCACCACCGATGGGAGGGGGAACTGAAGCTTTCTTT. The complete variable domain, with remaining parts taken from reference TRBV18 and TRBJ1-1, reads NAGVMQNPRHLVRRRGQEARLRCSPMKGHSHVYWYRQLPEEGLKFMVYLQKENIIDESGMPKERFSAEFPKEGPSILRIQQVVRGDSAAYFCASSPPMGGGTEAFFGQGTRLTVV.

The rearrangement links TRBV27 to TRBJ1-3; D remains unclear. This CDR3 spans 14 amino acids. The germline gives CDR1 MNHEY, CDR2 SMNVEV (reference sequence). Trimming cost V 0 bases and J 4 bases, with 7 bases left between them. CDR3 sequence reads: CASSLSTPGNTIYF. The DNA of the CDR3 is TGTGCCAGCAGTTTATCGACACCAGGAAACACCATATATTTT.